These 18 T cell receptor beta chains came from one sample sequenced in a study of shared clonotypes between healthy human individuals. Clones were sequenced by immunoSEQ multiplex PCR, and TCRdb holds only the in-frame ones, with some missing. In the table there are about 2.4 million clones, roughly 93% of which are singletons. Source material: naive CD4+ T cells from PBMCs. The sample's subset: CD45RA+ positively selected. The source is a man aged 18 to 29 in good health. Some clones in this sample may be carry-over from other donors' samples.

This chain uses TRBV7-9 with TRBJ2-3, with TRBD2 identical over 10 bases. The germline V gene encodes CDR1 SEHNR and CDR2 FQNEAQ (reference sequence). This CDR3 has 16 amino acids. V dropped 5 bases and J dropped 0; count of bases not matched to a gene: 5. CDR3 loop: CASSPWTSGSTDTQYF. The DNA for the CDR3 is TGTGCCAGCAGCCCATGGACTAGCGGAAGCACAGATACGCAGTATTTT. The full variable domain, completed using reference TRBV7-9 and TRBJ2-3, is DTGVSQNPRHKITKRGQNVTFRCDPISEHNRLYWYRQTLGQGPEFLTYFQNEAQLEKSRLLSDRFSAERPKGSFSTLEIQRTEQGDSAMYLCASSPWTSGSTDTQYFGPGTRLTVL.

V is TRBV10-3 and J is TRBJ2-7; TRBD2 matches at 10 bases. Germline V gene sequence: CDR1 ENHRY, CDR2 SYGVKD. This CDR3 comprises 16 residues. V gave up 7 bases and J gave up 2 bases; unmatched junction bases: 11. In nucleotides, the CDR3 is TGTGCCATCAAAAGGTCAGCGGGAGGGCCCCCCTACGAGCAGTACTTC. Protein: CAIKRSAGGPPYEQYF.

The rearrangement links TRBV6-1 to TRBJ1-5; TRBD1 matches at 10 bases. The CDR3 is 14 residues long. With V trimmed by 7 bases and J by 9 bases, 9 bases remained unmatched. Per the germline V gene, CDR1 is MNHNS and CDR2 is SASEGT. In DNA form, the CDR3 reads TGTGCCAGCATCTTGACAGGGGGCGCGAGGCCCCAGCATTTT. Amino acid sequence: CASILTGGARPQHF.

The CDR3 sequence: CASRSSGYEQYF. CDR3 sequence (DNA): TGTGCCAGCAGGTCTTCGGGCTACGAGCAGTACTTC. The rearrangement joins TRBV6-6 to TRBJ2-7, with unresolved D. Germline V gene sequence: CDR1 MNHNY, CDR2 SVGAGI (reference sequence). Trimming took 6 bases from V and 3 from J, leaving 9 bases between them. This CDR3 has 12 residues.

This clone has only one observation. The rearrangement links TRBV5-4 to TRBJ2-5; 9 positions match TRBD2. Looked up from germline, CDR1 is SGHNT and CDR2 is YYREEE (reference sequence). The CDR3 has 15 amino acids. V lost 4 bases to trimming and J lost 4 bases; unmatched junction nucleotides: 8. The CDR3 reads CASSASGTSPETQYF. CDR3 nucleotides: TGTGCCAGCAGCGCTAGCGGGACTAGCCCAGAGACCCAGTACTTC.

The CDR3 bases are TGTGCCAGCAGCGGCCCGAGGGCAGATACGCAGTATTTT. Translating gives CASSGPRADTQYF. The rearrangement joins TRBV11-2 to TRBJ2-3; D possibly corresponds to TRBD2 (5 bases). The CDR3 runs 13 residues. Per germline, CDR1 SGHAT and CDR2 FQNNGV. Trimming took off 5 bases at V and 4 bases at J, with 10 bases between the two ends.

The chain links TRBV28 to TRBJ1-5; D is ambiguous. CDR3 length equals 16 residues. V lost 5 bases and J 3 bases, leaving 17 bases between the germline ends. Per the germline V gene, CDR1 is MDHEN and CDR2 is SYDVKM. CDR3 sequence: CASSDNLGLNNQPQHF. In DNA form, the CDR3 reads TGTGCCAGCAGTGACAACCTTGGCCTCAACAATCAGCCCCAGCATTTT.

This rearrangement joins TRBV4-1 to TRBJ2-1; D tentatively fits TRBD1 or TRBD2 (5 bases each). This CDR3 spans 16 amino acids. Trimming removed 4 bases from V and 6 bases from J, with 19 bases in between. The germline gives CDR1 MGHRA, CDR2 YSYEKL. The CDR3 bases are TGCGCCAGCAGCCGCCCTCGTCCCGGGGCTAGCAATGAGCAGTTCTTC. This sequence encodes CASSRPRPGASNEQFF.

The chain has TRBV19 and TRBJ2-5; D may be TRBD1 or TRBD2 (5 bases each). In germline, CDR1 is LNHDA, CDR2 SQIVND (reference sequence). The CDR3 sequence is 13 residues long. Trimming took off 4 bases at V and 2 bases at J, with 8 bases between the two ends. CDR3 coding DNA: TGTGCCAGTAGTACGGGACCTCAAGAGACCCAGTACTTC. Protein sequence: CASSTGPQETQYF.

The chain is built from TRBV6-5 and TRBJ1-1; tentative D call: TRBD1 (5 bases). The CDR3 is made up of 14 amino acids. CDR1 MNHEY and CDR2 SVGAGI come from the germline V gene. V lost 0 bases and J 4 bases, leaving 9 bases between the germline ends. CDR3 region: CASSYSGGVTEAFF. CDR3 coding DNA: TGTGCCAGCAGTTACTCGGGGGGTGTCACTGAAGCTTTCTTT.

The V gene is TRBV7-9, the J gene TRBJ1-4, with no clear D. The ends were cut back, 6 bases at V and 0 bases at J, with 11 bases in the middle. Germline V lookup: CDR1 SEHNR, CDR2 FQNEAQ (reference sequence). The CDR3 contains 15 residues. CDR3 residues: CASRVGGSTNEKLFF. The CDR3 DNA is TGTGCCAGCAGGGTGGGAGGTTCAACTAATGAAAAACTGTTTTTT.

CDR3 sequence: CASSPIRGASYEQYF. The DNA for the CDR3 is TGCGCCAGCAGCCCAATTAGGGGGGCCTCCTACGAGCAGTACTTC. The V and J genes are TRBV5-1 and TRBJ2-7; D may be TRBD1 or TRBD2 (6 bases each). The germline gives CDR1 SGHRS, CDR2 YFSETQ. The CDR3 length is 15 residues. V was trimmed by 4 bases and J by 0 bases, leaving 14 bases between them.

V gene TRBV28 combines with J gene TRBJ1-5, with a tentative D call TRBD1 (5 bases). The CDR3 totals 17 residues. The germline V gene encodes CDR1 MDHEN and CDR2 SYDVKM. Trimming removed 5 bases at V and 0 bases at J, with 17 bases between. The CDR3 bases are TGTGCCAGCAGTCTCAGCCATTGGGGGGATAGCAATCAGCCCCAGCATTTT. Amino acids: CASSLSHWGDSNQPQHF.

The genes are TRBV10-2 and TRBJ1-2, with D perhaps TRBD1 (6 bases). This CDR3 has 14 amino acids. Germline lookup yields CDR1 WSHSY and CDR2 SAAADI. With 6 bases removed from V and 0 bases from J, the gap between germline ends came to 11 bases. The CDR3 bases are TGCGCCAGCAGCCGGGACACAACTAACTATGGCTACACCTTC. Translation gives CASSRDTTNYGYTF.

CDR3 nucleotides: TGCGCCAGCAGCTTGGAAACGGTGCACTCCTACGAGCAGTACTTC. Protein product: CASSLETVHSYEQYF. The rearrangement uses TRBV5-1 and TRBJ2-7; D is unresolved. The CDR3 length is 15 residues. The V end lost 0 bases, the J end lost 0 bases, and 10 bases lay between the germline ends. Germline CDR1 SGHRS, CDR2 YFSETQ.

The gene calls are TRBV15 and TRBJ1-1, with 8 bases identical to TRBD1. The germline CDR1 and CDR2 sequences are LNHNV and YYDKDF (reference sequence). Germline trimming cut 6 bases from V and 5 bases from J; bases unmatched to any gene: 11. This CDR3 is built from 15 residues. The CDR3 sequence is CATSGTGRIGTEAFF. CDR3 bases: TGTGCCACCAGTGGGACAGGCCGGATCGGGACTGAAGCTTTCTTT.

This clone was detected once. The chain's CDR3 is CASHRGGGNQPQHF. The CDR3 nucleotides read TGTGCCAGCCACAGGGGAGGGGGCAATCAGCCCCAGCATTTT. The chain has TRBV2 and TRBJ1-5; TRBD1 matches at 7 bases. This CDR3 has 14 amino acids. Germline CDR1 and CDR2: SNHLY and FYNNEI. The V segment lost 8 bases and the J segment 2 bases; nucleotides outside the gene matches: 6.

The chain combines TRBV29-1 with TRBJ2-1, with 9 nucleotides matching TRBD2. Germline trimming cut 6 bases from V and 6 bases from J; bases unmatched to any gene: 12. Germline-derived CDR1 and CDR2 are SQVTM and ANQGSEA. CDR3 length equals 15 residues. This CDR3 is CSVKGVASGVNEQFF. The CDR3 DNA is TGCAGCGTAAAGGGGGTGGCTAGCGGGGTCAATGAGCAGTTCTTC.